The rows below give T cell receptor beta chains drawn from one sample of a study of OX40 agonist ivuxolimab in advanced cancers. Profiling relied on immunoSEQ multiplex PCR, and the TCRdb table lists in-frame clones only, not all of them. The sample has roughly 39,000 clones, approximately 90% seen once. Sequenced here: CD4+ or CD8+ T cells sorted from blood, sampled in a trial of the OX40 agonist ivuxolimab. The receptors come from an adult with an advanced solid tumor such as melanoma, head and neck, liver or kidney cancer. Each CDR3 is given with its conserved first and last residue. D genes are given only for firm matches. The size of a clone is reported for some rows only, either as once, few or many, or as a class for expanded clones.

clone size | J gene | V gene | D gene | CDR3 protein | CDR3 DNA
- | TRBJ1-4 | TRBV6-1 | - | CASSDGTDEKLFF | TGTGCCAGCAGTGATGGAACAGACGAAAAACTGTTTTTT
- | TRBJ2-1 | TRBV4-1 | - | CASSQVNLVVRDNEQFF | TGCGCCAGCAGCCAAGTTAATTTGGTGGTTAGGGACAATGAGCAGTTCTTC
- | TRBJ2-3 | TRBV5-1 | TRBD2 | CASAGLAGEVDTQYF | TGCGCCAGCGCGGGACTAGCGGGAGAGGTAGATACGCAGTATTTT
- | TRBJ2-5 | TRBV19 | - | CASSLNSRGQETQYF | TGTGCCAGTAGTCTGAACAGTCGGGGCCAAGAGACCCAGTACTTC
- | TRBJ2-1 | TRBV11-2 | - | CASSLEGVGQFF | TGTGCCAGCAGCTTAGAGGGGGTGGGGCAGTTCTTC
- | TRBJ2-1 | TRBV5-1 | - | CASSLLQGDNNEQFF | TGCGCCAGCAGCTTGCTACAGGGCGATAACAATGAGCAGTTCTTC
- | TRBJ1-2 | TRBV6-1 | TRBD1 | CASSERDRGRGYTF | TGTGCCAGCAGTGAGCGGGACAGGGGGCGAGGCTACACCTTC
- | TRBJ2-1 | TRBV5-4 | - | CASSKRNEQFF | TGTGCCAGCAGCAAGAGAAATGAGCAGTTCTTC
- | TRBJ2-1 | TRBV14 | TRBD2 | CASSQLAGGPFFGLSEQFF | TGTGCCAGCAGCCAGTTAGCGGGAGGGCCCTTCTTCGGGTTGAGTGAGCAGTTCTTC
- | TRBJ1-1 | TRBV6-1 | - | CASKRADEAFF | TGTGCCAGCAAGAGGGCCGATGAAGCTTTCTTT
- | TRBJ2-7 | TRBV5-1 | - | CASSLTQGGHEQYF | TGCGCCAGCAGCTTGACCCAGGGGGGCCACGAGCAGTACTTC
- | TRBJ2-4 | TRBV5-4 | - | CASSSAAPGNIQYF | TGTGCCAGCAGCTCCGCGGCGCCGGGCAACATTCAGTACTTC
- | TRBJ1-2 | TRBV6-1 | TRBD1 | CASRQGVSYGYTF | TGTGCCAGCCGACAGGGGGTATCCTATGGCTACACCTTC
- | TRBJ2-1 | TRBV14 | - | CASSQVLGLYNEQFF | TGTGCCAGCAGCCAAGTCCTAGGACTCTACAATGAGCAGTTCTTC
- | TRBJ2-3 | TRBV6-1 | - | CASSEGGGGITQYF | TGTGCCAGCAGTGAAGGAGGGGGCGGGATTACGCAGTATTTT
- | TRBJ2-1 | TRBV18 | - | CASSPRGGNEQFF | TGTGCCAGCTCACCACGAGGGGGCAATGAGCAGTTCTTC
- | TRBJ2-1 | TRBV19 | TRBD2 | CASSMLAGGIDEQFF | TGTGCCAGTAGTATGTTAGCGGGAGGGATTGATGAGCAGTTCTTC
- | TRBJ2-7 | TRBV28 | - | CASSTLGQAPYEQYF | TGTGCCAGCAGTACCCTGGGGCAGGCGCCCTACGAGCAGTACTTC
- | TRBJ2-1 | TRBV6-5 | - | CASSSANEQFF | TGTGCCAGCAGTTCGGCCAATGAGCAGTTCTTC
- | TRBJ1-1 | TRBV27 | - | CASSLYSGTEAFF | TGTGCCAGCAGTTTATACTCTGGCACTGAAGCTTTCTTT
- | TRBJ2-1 | TRBV29-1 | - | CSVEVWEQFF | TGCAGCGTTGAAGTATGGGAGCAGTTCTTC
few | TRBJ1-5 | TRBV4-1 | - | CASSQDKAGSQPQHF | TGCGCCAGCAGCCAAGATAAAGCAGGGAGTCAGCCCCAGCATTTT
few | TRBJ1-5 | TRBV10-3 | - | CAISEEGRANQPQHF | TGTGCCATCAGTGAGGAGGGGCGAGCCAATCAGCCCCAGCATTTT
- | TRBJ2-7 | TRBV2 | TRBD1 | CASRSGQGSYEQYF | TGTGCCAGCAGGTCAGGACAGGGTTCCTACGAGCAGTACTTC
- | TRBJ2-7 | TRBV10-2 | TRBD1 | CASRPGQGLYEQYF | TGCGCCAGCAGGCCAGGACAGGGTCTCTACGAGCAGTACTTC
- | TRBJ2-7 | TRBV19 | TRBD2 | CASRQTSGQGPYEQYF | TGTGCCAGTAGACAGACTAGCGGACAAGGGCCCTACGAGCAGTACTTC
- | TRBJ2-5 | TRBV10-3 | TRBD1 | CAISRQGRQETQYF | TGTGCCATCAGTAGACAGGGGAGGCAAGAGACCCAGTACTTC
- | TRBJ1-1 | TRBV28 | - | CASTVGTNTEAFF | TGTGCCAGCACGGTAGGGACGAACACTGAAGCTTTCTTT
once | TRBJ2-1 | TRBV4-1 | TRBD2 | CASSQDIRDSSGAYNEQFF | TGCGCCAGCAGCCAAGATATAAGAGACTCTAGCGGGGCCTACAATGAGCAGTTCTTC
once | TRBJ1-1 | TRBV11-2 | TRBD1 | CASSAQGGSTEAFF | TGTGCCAGCAGCGCGCAGGGGGGGAGCACTGAAGCTTTCTTT
once | TRBJ2-3 | TRBV6-5 | TRBD2 | CAGGPLAGGDTQYF | TGTGCCGGCGGTCCCCTAGCGGGAGGAGATACGCAGTATTTT